The rows below give T cell receptor beta chains drawn from one sample of a study of tumor-infiltrating lymphocytes in primary liver carcinoma. MiXCR, applied by TCRdb to the multiplex PCR reads, yields one record per CDR3 protein. The sample carries 310,000 or so distinct CDR3 sequences, approximately 54% recorded once. Sequenced input: peripheral blood. The receptors were gathered from a woman in her thirties with primary liver carcinoma and hepatitis B virus infection. Both conserved end residues are part of each CDR3. D genes are given only for firm matches. A row's size may be missing; if present it is once, few, many or a size class.

CDR3 length | J gene | clone size | D gene | V gene | CDR3 protein | CDR3 DNA
15 | TRBJ1-1 | once | TRBD1 | TRBV6-5 | CASCQSYRGDAEAFF | TGTGCCAGCTGTCAATCTTACAGGGGAGACGCTGAAGCTTTCTTT
14 | TRBJ2-3 | - | - | TRBV11-2 | CVSSSTAGTDTRYF | TGTGTCAGCAGCTCCACGGCAGGCACAGATACGCGGTATTTT
14 | TRBJ1-5 | few | TRBD1 | TRBV6-5 | CASSKGQGVQPQHF | TGTGCCAGCAGTAAGGGACAGGGGGTTCAGCCCCAGCATTTT
11 | TRBJ2-7 | - | - | TRBV7-9 | CASSRDHEQYF | TGTGCCAGCAGCCGTGACCACGAGCAGTACTTC
16 | TRBJ2-1 | - | - | TRBV4-3 | CASSQDAGSSYNEQLF | TGCGCTAGCAGCCAAGATGCGGGAAGCTCCTACAATGAACAGCTCTTC
15 | TRBJ2-6 | - | - | TRBV5-4 | CASSWGAAGANVLTF | TGTGCCAGCAGCTGGGGTGCGGCTGGGGCCAACGTCCTGACTTTC
15 | TRBJ2-5 | - | TRBD2 | TRBV10-2 | CASSAAGVGRETQYF | TGCGCCAGCAGTGCGGCGGGAGTGGGGAGAGAGACCCAGTACTTC
17 | TRBJ2-7 | - | - | TRBV11-2 | CASSISGTGAHSSEQYF | TGTGCCAGCAGCATCTCCGGGACCGGGGCACACTCCTCCGAACAGTACTTC
11 | TRBJ2-1 | many | - | TRBV12-5 | CASGFINEQFF | TGTGCTAGTGGTTTTATTAATGAGCAGTTCTTC
12 | TRBJ2-1 | - | - | TRBV5-1 | CASSFRWNEQFF | TGCGCCAGTAGCTTTCGATGGAATGAGCAGTTCTTC
16 | TRBJ2-3 | - | - | TRBV11-2 | CASNPLPGQVKDTQYF | TGTGCCAGCAACCCCCTCCCGGGACAAGTCAAGGATACACAGTATTTT
14 | TRBJ2-7 | many | - | TRBV6-2/TRBV6-3 | CASSYRFISYEQYF | TGTGCCAGCAGTTACCGTTTCATCTCCTACGAGCAGTACTTC
15 | TRBJ2-5 | - | - | TRBV5-4 | CASTYSPGAMETQYF | TGTGCCAGCACCTATTCCCCGGGGGCGATGGAGACCCAGTACTTC
14 | TRBJ2-1 | - | - | TRBV6-1 | CASSGGRPYNEQFF | TGTGCCAGCAGTGGAGGACGACCCTACAATGAGCAGTTCTTC
15 | TRBJ2-5 | many | - | TRBV29-1 | CSVETPTGLGETQYF | TGCAGCGTTGAAACCCCGACAGGTCTTGGGGAGACCCAGTACTTC
17 | TRBJ1-5 | - | - | TRBV6-1 | CANSEVGWGNSNQPQHF | TGTGCCAACAGTGAAGTTGGGTGGGGGAATAGCAATCAGCCCCAGCATTTT
14 | TRBJ2-7 | - | - | TRBV29-1 | CSASGEGRNYEQYF | TGCAGCGCCTCGGGCGAGGGGCGCAACTACGAGCAGTACTTC
12 | TRBJ2-7 | many | - | TRBV12-3/TRBV12-4 | CASSLSFYEQYF | TGTGCCAGCAGCTTAAGCTTCTACGAGCAGTACTTC
17 | TRBJ2-7 | - | TRBD2 | TRBV6-6 | CASSPHRTSGRPYEQYF | TGTGCCAGCAGTCCCCACCGGACTAGCGGGAGGCCCTACGAGCAGTACTTC
13 | TRBJ1-2 | - | TRBD1 | TRBV28 | CATMYRGPDGYTF | TGTGCCACCATGTACAGGGGGCCGGATGGCTACACCTTC
12 | TRBJ2-5 | many | - | TRBV12-3/TRBV12-4 | CASSSSVRTQYF | TGTGCCAGCAGTTCCTCGGTGAGGACCCAGTACTTC
11 | TRBJ2-7 | - | - | TRBV6-2/TRBV6-3 | CASSFSHEQYF | TGTGCCAGCAGTTTTTCCCACGAGCAGTACTTC
14 | TRBJ2-1 | - | - | TRBV12-3/TRBV12-4 | CASSFRGSDKEQFF | TGTGCCAGCAGTTTCAGGGGATCGGACAAAGAGCAGTTCTTC
14 | TRBJ2-7 | once | TRBD1 | TRBV5-6 | CASCFVTGAFEQYF | TGTGCCAGCTGCTTTGTGACAGGGGCCTTCGAACAGTACTTC
14 | TRBJ2-5 | - | - | TRBV18 | CVSSPAGAQETQYF | TGTGTCAGCTCACCGGCGGGGGCCCAAGAGACCCAGTACTTC
16 | TRBJ1-4 | - | - | TRBV12-3/TRBV12-4 | CASSLAYWWDNEKLFF | TGTGCCAGCAGTTTAGCGTACTGGTGGGATAATGAAAAACTGTTTTTT